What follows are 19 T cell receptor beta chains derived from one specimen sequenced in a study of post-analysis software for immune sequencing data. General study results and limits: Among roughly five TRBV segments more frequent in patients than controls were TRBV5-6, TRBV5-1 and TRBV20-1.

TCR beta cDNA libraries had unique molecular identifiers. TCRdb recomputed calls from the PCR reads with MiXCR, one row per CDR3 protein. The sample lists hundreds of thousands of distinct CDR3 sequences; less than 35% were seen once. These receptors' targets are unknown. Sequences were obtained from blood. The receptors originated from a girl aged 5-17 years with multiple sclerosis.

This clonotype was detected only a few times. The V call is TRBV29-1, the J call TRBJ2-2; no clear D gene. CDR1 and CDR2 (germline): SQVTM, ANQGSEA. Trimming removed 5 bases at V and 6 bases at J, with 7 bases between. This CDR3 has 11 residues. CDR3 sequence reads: CSVSGAGELFF. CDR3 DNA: TGCAGCGTTTCCGGCGCCGGGGAGCTGTTTTTT.

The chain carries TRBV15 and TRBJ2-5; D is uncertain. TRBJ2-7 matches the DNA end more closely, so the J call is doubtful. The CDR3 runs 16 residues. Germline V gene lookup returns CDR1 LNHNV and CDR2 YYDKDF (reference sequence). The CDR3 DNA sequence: TGTGCCACCAGCAGAGTTAACGGAAAAGGAACCTACGAGCAGTACTTC. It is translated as CATSRVNGKGTYEQYF.

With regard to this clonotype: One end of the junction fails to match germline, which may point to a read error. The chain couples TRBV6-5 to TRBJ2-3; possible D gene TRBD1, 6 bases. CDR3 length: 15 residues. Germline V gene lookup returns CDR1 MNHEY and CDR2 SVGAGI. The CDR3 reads CAGSLGDRSTDTQYF. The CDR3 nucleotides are TGTGCCGGCAGTTTAGGCGACAGGTCAACAGATACGCAGTATTTT.

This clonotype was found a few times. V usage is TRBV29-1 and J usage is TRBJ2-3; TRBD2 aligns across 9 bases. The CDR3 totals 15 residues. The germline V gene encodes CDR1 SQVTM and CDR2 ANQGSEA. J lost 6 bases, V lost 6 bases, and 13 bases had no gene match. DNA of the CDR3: TGCAGCGTGGGACTAGGGGCGGGAGGGCTGGATACGCAGTATTTT. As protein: CSVGLGAGGLDTQYF.

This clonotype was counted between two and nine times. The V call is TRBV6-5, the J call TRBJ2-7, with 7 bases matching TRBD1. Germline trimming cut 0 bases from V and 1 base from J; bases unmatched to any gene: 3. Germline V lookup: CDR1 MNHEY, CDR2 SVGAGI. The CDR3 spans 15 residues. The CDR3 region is CASSYSVRGSYEQYF. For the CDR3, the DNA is TGTGCCAGCAGTTACTCGGTCAGGGGGTCCTACGAGCAGTACTTC.

CDR3 DNA: TGCAGTGCTATCATCCCGGGGAGCTCCTACAATGAGCAGTTCTTC. This codes for CSAIIPGSSYNEQFF. The V and J genes are TRBV20-1 and TRBJ2-1, with D possibly being TRBD2 (5 bases). The V gene's germline CDR1 is DFQATT and CDR2 SNEGSKA (reference sequence). The V end lost 4 bases, the J end lost 0 bases, and 13 bases lay between the germline ends. The CDR3 spans 15 residues.

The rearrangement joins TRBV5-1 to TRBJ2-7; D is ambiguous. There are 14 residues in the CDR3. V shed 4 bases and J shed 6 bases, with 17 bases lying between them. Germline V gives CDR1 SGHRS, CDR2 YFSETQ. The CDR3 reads CASSPTLVVPEQYF. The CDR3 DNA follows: TGCGCCAGCAGCCCGACTCTCGTGGTTCCCGAGCAGTACTTC.

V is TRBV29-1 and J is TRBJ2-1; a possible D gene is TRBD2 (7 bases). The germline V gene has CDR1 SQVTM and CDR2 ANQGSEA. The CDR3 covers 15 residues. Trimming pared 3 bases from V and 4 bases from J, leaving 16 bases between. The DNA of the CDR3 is TGCAGCGTTGATGATACGGGGGGCATTTACAATGAGCAGTTCTTC. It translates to CSVDDTGGIYNEQFF.

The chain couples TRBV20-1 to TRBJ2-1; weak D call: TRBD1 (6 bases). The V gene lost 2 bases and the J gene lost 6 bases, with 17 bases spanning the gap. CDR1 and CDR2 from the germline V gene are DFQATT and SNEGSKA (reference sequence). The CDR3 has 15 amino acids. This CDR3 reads CSARSTGLGLNEQFF. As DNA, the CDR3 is TGCAGTGCTAGATCTACAGGGTTGGGGCTCAATGAGCAGTTCTTC.

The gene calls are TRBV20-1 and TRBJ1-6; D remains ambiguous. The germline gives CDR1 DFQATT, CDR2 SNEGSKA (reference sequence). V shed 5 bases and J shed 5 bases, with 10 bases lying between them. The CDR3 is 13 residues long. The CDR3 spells CSALGRHNSPLHF. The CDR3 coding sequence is TGCAGTGCTCTAGGACGGCATAATTCACCCCTCCACTTT.

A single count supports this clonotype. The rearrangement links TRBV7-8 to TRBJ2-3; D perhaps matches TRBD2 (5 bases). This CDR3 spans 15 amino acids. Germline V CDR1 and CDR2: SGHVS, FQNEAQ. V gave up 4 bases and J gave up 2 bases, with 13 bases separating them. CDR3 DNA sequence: TGTGCCAGCAGCTCTTTCACCGGGATCACAGATACGCAGTATTTT. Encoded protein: CASSSFTGITDTQYF.

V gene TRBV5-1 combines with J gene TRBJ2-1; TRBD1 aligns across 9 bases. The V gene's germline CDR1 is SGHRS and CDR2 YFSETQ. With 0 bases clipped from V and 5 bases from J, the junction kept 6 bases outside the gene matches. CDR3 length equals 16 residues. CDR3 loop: CASSLVTGGADNEQFF. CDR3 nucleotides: TGCGCCAGCAGCTTGGTAACAGGGGGCGCCGACAATGAGCAGTTCTTC.

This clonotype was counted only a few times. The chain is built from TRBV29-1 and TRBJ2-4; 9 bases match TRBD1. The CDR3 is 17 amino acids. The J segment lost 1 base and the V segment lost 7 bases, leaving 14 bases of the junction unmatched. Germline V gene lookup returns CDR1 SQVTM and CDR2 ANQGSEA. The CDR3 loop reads CSAKGQGVQGAKNIQYF. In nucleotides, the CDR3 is TGCAGCGCGAAGGGACAGGGAGTACAGGGGGCCAAAAACATTCAGTACTTC.

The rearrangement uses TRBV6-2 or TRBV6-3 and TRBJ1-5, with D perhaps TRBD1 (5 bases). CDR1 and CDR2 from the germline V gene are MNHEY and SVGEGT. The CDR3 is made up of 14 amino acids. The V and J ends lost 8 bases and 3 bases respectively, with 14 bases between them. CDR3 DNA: TGTGCCAGCCGGGGCGGCAGGAACAATCAGCCCCAGCATTTT. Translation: CASRGGRNNQPQHF.

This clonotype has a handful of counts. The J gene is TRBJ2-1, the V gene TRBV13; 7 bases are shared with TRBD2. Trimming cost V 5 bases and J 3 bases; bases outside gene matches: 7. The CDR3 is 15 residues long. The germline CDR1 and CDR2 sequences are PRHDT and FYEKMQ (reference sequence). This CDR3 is CASSPIRGVYNEQFF. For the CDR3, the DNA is TGTGCCAGCAGCCCTATACGGGGGGTCTACAATGAGCAGTTCTTC. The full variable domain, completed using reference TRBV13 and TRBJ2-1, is AAGVIQSPRHLIKEKRETATLKCYPIPRHDTVYWYQQGPGQDPQFLISFYEKMQSDKGSIPDRFSAQQFSDYHSELNMSSLELGDSALYFCASSPIRGVYNEQFFGPGTRLTVL.

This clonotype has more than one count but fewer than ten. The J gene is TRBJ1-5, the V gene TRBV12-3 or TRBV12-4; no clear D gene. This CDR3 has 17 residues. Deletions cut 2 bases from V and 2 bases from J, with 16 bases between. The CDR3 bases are TGTGCCAGCAGTTTAAAAGGGAGGACGTATCGCAATCAGCCCCAGCATTTT. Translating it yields CASSLKGRTYRNQPQHF.

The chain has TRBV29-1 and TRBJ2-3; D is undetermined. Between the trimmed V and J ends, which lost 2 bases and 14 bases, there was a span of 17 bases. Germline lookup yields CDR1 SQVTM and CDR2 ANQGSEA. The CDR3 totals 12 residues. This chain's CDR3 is CSVERSPEKLYF. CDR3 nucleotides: TGCAGCGTTGAAAGGTCCCCAGAAAAACTGTATTTT.

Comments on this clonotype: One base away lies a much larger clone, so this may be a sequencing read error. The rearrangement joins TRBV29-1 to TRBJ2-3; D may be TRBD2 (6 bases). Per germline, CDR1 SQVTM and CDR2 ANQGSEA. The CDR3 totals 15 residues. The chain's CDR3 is CSVEGGIGPIDAQYF. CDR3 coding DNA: TGCAGCGTTGAGGGCGGGATCGGCCCCATAGATGCGCAGTATTTT.

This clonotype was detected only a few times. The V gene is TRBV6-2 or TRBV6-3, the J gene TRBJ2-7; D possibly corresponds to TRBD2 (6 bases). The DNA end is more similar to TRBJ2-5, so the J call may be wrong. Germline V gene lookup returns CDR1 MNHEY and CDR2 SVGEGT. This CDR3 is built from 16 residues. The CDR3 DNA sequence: TGTGCCAGCAGTGGCCCAACAACTAGCCGGGGAGAGACCCAGTACTTC. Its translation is CASSGPTTSRGETQYF.